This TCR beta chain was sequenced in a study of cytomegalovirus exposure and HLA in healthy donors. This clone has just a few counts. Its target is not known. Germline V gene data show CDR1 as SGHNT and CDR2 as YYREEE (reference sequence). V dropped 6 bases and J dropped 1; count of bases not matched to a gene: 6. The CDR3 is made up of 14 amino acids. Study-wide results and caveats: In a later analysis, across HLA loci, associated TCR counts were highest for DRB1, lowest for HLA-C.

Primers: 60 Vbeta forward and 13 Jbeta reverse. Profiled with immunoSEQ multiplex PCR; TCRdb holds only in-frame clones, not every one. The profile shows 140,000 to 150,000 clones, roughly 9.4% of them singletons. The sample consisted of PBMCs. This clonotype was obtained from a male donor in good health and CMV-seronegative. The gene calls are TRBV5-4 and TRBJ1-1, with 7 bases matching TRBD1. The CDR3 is CASNRQGQNTEAFF. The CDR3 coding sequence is TGTGCCAGCAATAGACAGGGCCAGAACACTGAAGCTTTCTTT.